The T cell receptor (beta chain) under discussion was sequenced for a study of T-cell memory formation after mild COVID-19. Germline loops: CDR1 SQVTM, CDR2 ANQGSEA. This CDR3 is 13 amino acids long. Losses at the gene ends were 5 bases for V and 4 bases for J; bases not matched to a gene: 2. Overall study findings and caveats: Contracting CD8+ clones were enriched in EMRA, CD4+ mainly in CM and EM. Cross-reactive memory apparently joined, as some responding clones appeared in pre-infection memory.

MiXCR, applied by TCRdb to the 5' RACE reads, yields one record per CDR3 protein. Of about 320,000 distinct CDR3 sequences in the sample, 13% to 15% were seen once. Concerning this clonotype itself: Its cognate antigen is unknown.

The material sequenced was PBMCs or a T cell subset sorted from them (not recorded which). The sequence came from a man between 18 and 35 years old who had mild COVID-19 (a few samples of this study predate the infection). Cell type and time point are not known. The chain joins TRBV29-1 to TRBJ1-2; 12 bases align to TRBD1. The CDR3 loop reads CSVWDRGPYGYTF. CDR3 coding DNA: TGCAGCGTTTGGGACAGGGGGCCCTATGGCTACACCTTC.